A single sample is the source of the 31 T cell receptor beta chains below, sequenced in a study of cytomegalovirus exposure and HLA in healthy donors. PCR involved 60 Vbeta and 13 Jbeta primers. Some clones are missing from TCRdb's copy, which holds only in-frame ones; the method was immunoSEQ multiplex PCR. The sample lists 200,000 to 300,000 clones; 80% to 90% were seen once. Sequenced material: PBMCs. The receptor source for this set is a woman aged 40 to 55 in good health and CMV-seropositive.

The chain uses TRBV10-3 and TRBJ1-1, with 7 bases identical to TRBD1. Germline V lookup: CDR1 ENHRY, CDR2 SYGVKD. J lost 3 bases, V lost 6 bases, and 7 bases had no gene match. The CDR3 has 14 amino acids. CDR3 sequence reads: CAIRRQGSDTEAFF. The CDR3 DNA sequence: TGTGCCATCAGAAGACAGGGATCGGACACTGAAGCTTTCTTT.

This rearrangement joins TRBV5-4 to TRBJ2-1; weak D call: TRBD2 (6 bases). V lost 1 base and J lost 7, with 12 bases in between. The CDR3 is 14 amino acids. Germline CDR1 SGHNT, CDR2 YYREEE (reference sequence). In nucleotides, the CDR3 is TGTGCCAGCAGCTTGACGGGAGAGAAAAATGAGCAGTTCTTC. Translation: CASSLTGEKNEQFF.

CDR3 residues: CASSYVSYGKETQYF. As DNA, the CDR3 is TGTGCCAGCAGTTACGTGTCCTACGGTAAAGAGACCCAGTACTTC. The genes are TRBV6-5 and TRBJ2-5; D remains ambiguous. CDR1 is MNHEY and CDR2 is SVGAGI in the germline V gene. The CDR3 consists of 15 residues. The ends were cut back, 2 bases at V and 3 bases at J, with 13 bases in the middle.

The chain carries TRBV5-8 and TRBJ1-3; D is ambiguous. From germline, CDR1 is SGHTS and CDR2 YDEGEE. Trimming left V 1 base short and J 1 base short, with 6 bases between. The CDR3 loop spans 14 amino acids. The CDR3, as DNA: TGTGCCAGCAGCTTGAGAGGTTCTGGAAACACCATATATTTT. Translated, it gives CASSLRGSGNTIYF. Full variable domain (rest looked up from reference TRBV5-8 and TRBJ1-3): EAGVTQSPTHLIKTRGQQATLRCSPISGHTSVYWYQQALGLGLQFLLWYDEGEERNRGNFPPRFSGRQFPNYSSELNVNALELEDSALYLCASSLRGSGNTIYFGEGSWLTVV.

The V and J genes are TRBV2 and TRBJ2-3, with 13 bases identical to TRBD2. This CDR3 contains 15 residues. Per the germline V gene, CDR1 is SNHLY and CDR2 is FYNNEI. The J segment lost 7 bases and the V segment lost 7 bases, leaving 8 bases of the junction unmatched. DNA for the CDR3: TGTGCCAGCACCACACTAGCGGGAGGGCCAAATACGCAGTATTTT. Encoded protein: CASTTLAGGPNTQYF.

This chain uses TRBV27 with TRBJ2-5, with D possibly matching TRBD1 (6 bases). V lost 6 bases, J lost 1 base, and 15 bases lay in between. The CDR3 consists of 15 residues. Germline values: CDR1 MNHEY, CDR2 SMNVEV (reference sequence). The chain's CDR3 is CASRPFDRIQETQYF. CDR3 nucleotide sequence: TGTGCCAGCAGGCCCTTCGACAGGATCCAAGAGACCCAGTACTTC.

A single count supports this clone. The rearrangement links TRBV2 to TRBJ2-3, with 8 bases fitting TRBD1. The V segment lost 6 bases and the J segment 4 bases; nucleotides outside the gene matches: 6. The germline V gene encodes CDR1 SNHLY and CDR2 FYNNEI. The CDR3 length is 14 residues. CDR3 nucleotides: TGTGCCAGCAGGAAACAGGGGGAGGCAGATACGCAGTATTTT. Translation gives CASRKQGEADTQYF.

The chain links TRBV30 to TRBJ2-1, with TRBD1 matching 7 bases. V shed 2 bases, J shed 3 bases, and the junction held 4 bases outside the gene matches. Germline V gene data show CDR1 as GTSNPN and CDR2 as SVGIG (reference sequence). The CDR3 contains 14 residues. In nucleotides, the CDR3 is TGTGCCTGGAGTTTTAGGACAGGCTACAATGAGCAGTTCTTC. Protein product: CAWSFRTGYNEQFF.

This chain connects TRBV6-5 to TRBJ1-5; maybe TRBD1 (6 bases). Trimming cost V 0 bases and J 9 bases, with 15 bases left between them. This CDR3 has 15 amino acids. The germline V gene has CDR1 MNHEY and CDR2 SVGAGI. CDR3 amino acids: CASSYSRGGGWPQHF. As DNA, the CDR3 is TGTGCCAGCAGTTACTCGAGGGGGGGAGGTTGGCCCCAGCATTTT.

In its sample, this clone was seen once. The rearrangement links TRBV9 to TRBJ2-1; 10 nucleotides align to TRBD2. V was clipped by 0 bases and J by 8 bases; unmatched bases: 5. CDR1 is SGDLS and CDR2 is YYNGEE in the germline V gene. The CDR3 is made up of 15 amino acids. Here the CDR3 reads CASSVEGTSVHEQFF. The CDR3 region has the DNA TGTGCCAGCAGCGTAGAAGGGACTAGCGTCCATGAGCAGTTCTTC.

The chain combines TRBV29-1 with TRBJ2-1, with D unclear. The ends were cut back, 5 bases at V and 6 bases at J, with 14 bases in the middle. The germline gives CDR1 SQVTM, CDR2 ANQGSEA. The CDR3 sequence is 13 residues long. The CDR3 DNA follows: TGCAGCGTTCCCGCTCGGTCGATCAATGAGCAGTTCTTC. It encodes CSVPARSINEQFF.

The V gene is TRBV18, the J gene TRBJ1-4, with D hard to call. Germline V gene data show CDR1 as KGHSH and CDR2 as LQKENI. V was shortened by 3 bases and J by 8 bases, with 10 bases between the two germline ends. The CDR3 is made up of 13 amino acids. The DNA for the CDR3 is TGTGCCAGCTCACCGGGAGACCGCGAAAAACTGTTTTTT. This gives the protein CASSPGDREKLFF.

V is TRBV5-1 and J is TRBJ1-1; possibly TRBD1 for D (6 bases). Germline V gene sequence: CDR1 SGHRS, CDR2 YFSETQ. V shed 2 bases and J shed 0 bases, with 14 bases lying between them. The CDR3 runs to 16 residues. DNA of the CDR3: TGCGCCAGCAGCTTACAGGGAACAAACCTGAACACTGAAGCTTTCTTT. Its translation is CASSLQGTNLNTEAFF.

The V call is TRBV28, the J call TRBJ1-4, with 7 bases lining up with TRBD1. Germline V CDR1 and CDR2: MDHEN, SYDVKM. The CDR3 length is 15 residues. V shed 6 bases and J 8 bases; nucleotides not matched to a gene: 12. CDR3 in DNA: TGTGCCAGCAGCCGACTTACAGGGGTCGGCGAAAAACTGTTTTTT. Translating it yields CASSRLTGVGEKLFF.

The chain employs TRBV6-6 and TRBJ2-1; maybe TRBD1 (5 bases). Germline V CDR1 and CDR2: MNHNY, SVGAGI (reference sequence). This CDR3 contains 15 residues. V was cut by 5 bases and J by 6 bases, with 17 bases left in between. In DNA form, the CDR3 reads TGTGCCAGCAGTACGTACCCTGGGGCCACCAATGAGCAGTTCTTC. This gives the protein CASSTYPGATNEQFF.

This chain uses TRBV14 with TRBJ2-5; TRBD2 is a possible D gene (6 bases). Germline CDR1 reads SGHDN; CDR2 reads FVKESK. The CDR3 runs 13 residues. The V and J ends lost 5 bases and 5 bases respectively, with 12 bases between them. DNA for the CDR3: TGTGCCAGCAGCGGGGACTTAGCTGAGACCCAGTACTTC. Translated, it gives CASSGDLAETQYF. Full variable domain (missing parts from reference TRBV14 and TRBJ2-5): EAGVTQFPSHSVIEKGQTVTLRCDPISGHDNLYWYRRVMGKEIKFLLHFVKESKQDESGMPNNRFLAERTGGTYSTLKVQPAELEDSGVYFCASSGDLAETQYFGPGTRLLVL.

This clone appeared once. The V and J genes are TRBV19 and TRBJ2-5; TRBD2 agrees at 12 bases. The CDR3 has 16 amino acids. Germline V gene lookup returns CDR1 LNHDA and CDR2 SQIVND (reference sequence). J was trimmed by 5 bases and V by 3 bases; bases with no gene match: 7. The CDR3 sequence: CASSIGRLAGAETQYF. CDR3 coding DNA: TGTGCCAGTAGTATTGGGCGACTAGCGGGAGCTGAGACCCAGTACTTC.

This chain joins TRBV28 and TRBJ1-3; unclear D gene. There are 14 residues in the CDR3. The ends were cut back, 11 bases at V and 0 bases at J, with 14 bases in the middle. Germline V CDR1 and CDR2: MDHEN, SYDVKM. This CDR3 is CAVERGASGNTIYF. Written as DNA, the CDR3 is TGTGCCGTAGAACGTGGAGCCTCTGGAAACACCATATATTTT.

The rearrangement uses TRBV27 and TRBJ2-2, with D perhaps TRBD2 (5 bases). The CDR3 spans 15 residues. Germline V gene data show CDR1 as MNHEY and CDR2 as SMNVEV (reference sequence). V lost 9 bases to trimming and J lost 7 bases, with 21 bases between them. The CDR3 DNA is TGTGCCAGTTCGGACGGGGTTTTGTCCCTCGGGGAGCTGTTTTTT. Amino acids: CASSDGVLSLGELFF.

In its sample, this clone was seen a few times. V usage is TRBV5-4 and J usage is TRBJ1-3; D is ambiguous. The germline CDR1 and CDR2 sequences are SGHNT and YYREEE (reference sequence). The CDR3 covers 13 residues. Deletions cut 0 bases from V and 3 bases from J, with 4 bases between. The CDR3 bases are TGTGCCAGCAGCTTGGATTATGGAAACACCATATATTTT. It is translated as CASSLDYGNTIYF.

This chain connects TRBV19 to TRBJ2-3; 9 bases fit TRBD2. Germline CDR1 is LNHDA and CDR2 is SQIVND (reference sequence). This CDR3 region has 15 residues. V shed 4 bases and J 5 bases; nucleotides not matched to a gene: 7. The CDR3: CASSRIAGVGDTQYF. The CDR3 region has the DNA TGTGCCAGTAGTAGGATAGCGGGAGTAGGAGATACGCAGTATTTT.

The CDR3 DNA is TGTGCCAGCACCCTGGGACAGGGACTAGCCAAAAACATTCAGTACTTC. Translation gives CASTLGQGLAKNIQYF. V gene TRBV7-8 combines with J gene TRBJ2-4; 9 bases are shared with TRBD1. CDR3 length: 16 residues. Germline CDR1 is SGHVS and CDR2 is FQNEAQ. With V trimmed by 7 bases and J by 0 bases, 7 bases remained unmatched.

The chain uses TRBV10-3 and TRBJ1-2, with D perhaps matching TRBD1 (5 bases). CDR3 length: 14 residues. The germline gives CDR1 ENHRY, CDR2 SYGVKD. The V end was cut by 2 bases, the J end by 3 bases, with 10 bases between. Written as DNA, the CDR3 is TGTGCCATCAGTGAGGGACAATCCGACTATGGCTACACCTTC. The encoded protein is CAISEGQSDYGYTF.

The rearrangement uses TRBV9 and TRBJ2-7, with 8 bases lining up with TRBD2. This CDR3 comprises 13 residues. Trimming cost V 3 bases and J 7 bases; bases outside gene matches: 6. Germline V CDR1 and CDR2: SGDLS, YYNGEE. The CDR3 reads CASSEGLEREQYF. The CDR3 DNA is TGTGCCAGCAGCGAGGGACTAGAACGAGAGCAGTACTTC.

This chain uses TRBV19 with TRBJ2-7; tentative D call: TRBD2 (5 bases). V dropped 5 bases and J dropped 7 bases, with 12 bases sitting between them. The CDR3 length is 12 residues. Germline V gives CDR1 LNHDA, CDR2 SQIVND (reference sequence). The CDR3 region has the DNA TGTGCCAGTAGTCGGACTCCTTTGGAGCAGTACTTC. It encodes CASSRTPLEQYF.

This chain connects TRBV28 to TRBJ2-2; unclear D gene. V was cut by 5 bases and J by 0 bases, with 10 bases left in between. CDR1 MDHEN and CDR2 SYDVKM come from the germline V gene. The CDR3 consists of 15 residues. Written as DNA, the CDR3 is TGTGCCAGCAGTCGCCCAGGCGCGAACACCGGGGAGCTGTTTTTT. Its translation: CASSRPGANTGELFF. Together with reference TRBV28 and TRBJ2-2, the CDR3 gives the full variable domain: DVKVTQSSRYLVKRTGEKVFLECVQDMDHENMFWYRQDPGLGLRLIYFSYDVKMKEKGDIPEGYSVSREKKERFSLILESASTNQTSMYLCASSRPGANTGELFFGEGSRLTVL.

V usage is TRBV9 and J usage is TRBJ1-1, with TRBD1 matching over 7 bases. The CDR3 consists of 15 residues. Germline CDR1 SGDLS, CDR2 YYNGEE. The ends lost 4 bases at V and 5 bases at J; junction bases unmatched: 11. CDR3 residues: CASSPTGTARTEAFF. The CDR3 DNA is TGTGCCAGCAGCCCGACCGGGACAGCGAGGACTGAAGCTTTCTTT.

The rearrangement uses TRBV5-6 and TRBJ2-3, with TRBD1 matching over 10 bases. The CDR3 is made up of 17 amino acids. Germline V CDR1 and CDR2: SGHDT, YYEEEE. Trimming took 3 bases from V and 4 from J; bases not matched to a gene: 11. This chain's CDR3 is CASSSLIWTGGADTQYF. CDR3 sequence (DNA): TGTGCCAGCAGCTCCTTAATATGGACAGGGGGGGCAGATACGCAGTATTTT.

This chain connects TRBV4-2 to TRBJ1-5, with TRBD1 matching 7 bases. This CDR3 region has 19 residues. CDR1 is LGHNA and CDR2 is YNFKEQ in the germline V gene. V was pared by 1 base and J by 0 bases, with 12 bases of the junction left unmatched. Here the CDR3 reads CASSQAGGRGQYSNQPQHF. The CDR3 DNA follows: TGTGCCAGCAGCCAAGCTGGGGGAAGGGGACAGTATAGCAATCAGCCCCAGCATTTT.

Only one count was recorded for this clone. This rearrangement joins TRBV28 to TRBJ2-5, with 11 bases fitting TRBD2. Germline trimming cut 8 bases from V and 5 bases from J; bases unmatched to any gene: 13. CDR1 and CDR2 (germline): MDHEN, SYDVKM. The CDR3 length is 16 residues. Here the CDR3 reads CASFEQTSGKGETQYF. The CDR3 nucleotides are TGTGCCAGCTTCGAACAGACTAGCGGGAAAGGGGAGACCCAGTACTTC.

The chain uses TRBV9 and TRBJ2-6; 7 bases match TRBD2. The V segment lost 0 bases and the J segment 0 bases; nucleotides outside the gene matches: 3. The CDR3 consists of 17 residues. Germline V gene sequence: CDR1 SGDLS, CDR2 YYNGEE. The CDR3 here is CASSVGGGSSGANVLTF. CDR3 bases: TGTGCCAGCAGCGTAGGCGGGGGAAGCTCTGGGGCCAACGTCCTGACTTTC.